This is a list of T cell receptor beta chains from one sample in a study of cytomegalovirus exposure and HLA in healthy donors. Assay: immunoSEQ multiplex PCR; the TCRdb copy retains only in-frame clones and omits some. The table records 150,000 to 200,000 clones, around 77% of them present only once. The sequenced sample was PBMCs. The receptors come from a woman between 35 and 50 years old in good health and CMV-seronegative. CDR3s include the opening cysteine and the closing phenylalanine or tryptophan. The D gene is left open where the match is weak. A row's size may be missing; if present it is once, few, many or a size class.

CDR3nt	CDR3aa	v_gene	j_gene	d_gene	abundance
TGTGCCAGCAGTCCTCACCAGGCATTGAACACTGAAGCTTTCTTT	CASSPHQALNTEAFF	TRBV6-5	TRBJ1-1	-	-
TGTGCCAGCAGTACCCTCGGGGGGGTAAATGAAAAACTGTTTTTT	CASSTLGGVNEKLFF	TRBV28	TRBJ1-4	-	-
TGCGCCAGCAGTCAATCCCCCTCTTTAGCATACGGCAATGAGCAGTTCTTC	CASSQSPSLAYGNEQFF	TRBV23-1	TRBJ2-1	-	once
TGTGCCACTTCAGAGGGAGGTTTTGAAGATACGCAGTATTTT	CATSEGGFEDTQYF	TRBV19	TRBJ2-3	-	-
TGTGCCAGCAGCTCCCCCACTAGCGGGAGTAGAGAGACCCAGTACTTC	CASSSPTSGSRETQYF	TRBV5-5	TRBJ2-5	TRBD2	once
TGTGCCAGCAGCTTAGGGCTAGCGGGAGACGGTGGGTTCTTC	CASSLGLAGDGGFF	TRBV11-2	TRBJ2-1	TRBD2	-
TGTGCCAGCAGCCAAAAACCGGGACTAGGGATCGGGGAGCTGTTTTTT	CASSQKPGLGIGELFF	TRBV14	TRBJ2-2	TRBD2	-
TGTGCCAGCAGCCGTGGTCTACAAGAGACCCAGTACTTC	CASSRGLQETQYF	TRBV11-3	TRBJ2-5	-	-
TGTGCCAGCAGTTTCCGCCAGGGCACTGAAGCTTTCTTT	CASSFRQGTEAFF	TRBV27	TRBJ1-1	-	-
TGTGCCAGTAGTCCCGGACAGTTAAGGGCTTTCTTT	CASSPGQLRAFF	TRBV19	TRBJ1-1	-	few
TGTGCCAGCAGCGAAACCCGACGGGGTGGCTACACCTTC	CASSETRRGGYTF	TRBV2	TRBJ1-2	-	-
TGTGCCAGCACCCCTGGGGGACATCTGAACACTGAAGCTTTCTTT	CASTPGGHLNTEAFF	TRBV27	TRBJ1-1	-	-